These 8 T cell receptor beta chains were all obtained from the same sample, sequenced in a study of identical twins. TCRdb called the 5' RACE reads again in MiXCR, with one record for every CDR3 protein. Among around 530,000 distinct CDR3 sequences listed, roughly 15% were seen once. These data were likewise used in another study, on yellow fever vaccine responses in identical twins.

Material: CD4+ T cells sorted from blood. Every receptor here comes from a young woman in good health.

J is TRBJ2-3 and V is TRBV11-2; no clear D. Trimming took off 2 bases at V and 2 bases at J, with 14 bases between the two ends. The germline gives CDR1 SGHAT, CDR2 FQNNGV. The CDR3 runs 16 residues. The CDR3 DNA sequence: TGTGCCAGCAGCTTAAAGGGTTGGGAATTCACAGATACGCAGTATTTT. It codes for CASSLKGWEFTDTQYF.

The rearrangement uses TRBV7-9 and TRBJ2-7; TRBD1 might be the D (5 bases). This CDR3 comprises 11 residues. Trimming shortened V by 6 bases and J by 7 bases, and 10 bases separated the two germline ends. Germline V gives CDR1 SEHNR, CDR2 FQNEAQ (reference sequence). CDR3 amino acids: CASRIGDEQYV. The CDR3 DNA sequence: TGTGCCAGCAGAATAGGGGATGAGCAGTACGTC.

This clonotype has just a few counts. This chain joins TRBV12-3 or TRBV12-4 and TRBJ1-5, with 8 bases aligning to TRBD1. The CDR3 is 13 residues long. The V segment lost 5 bases and the J segment 7 bases; nucleotides outside the gene matches: 4. The CDR3 loop is CASSMDRAQPQHF. The CDR3 nucleotides read TGTGCCAGCAGTATGGACAGGGCCCAGCCCCAGCATTTT.

The chain has TRBV6-5 and TRBJ2-2; D is perhaps TRBD2 (7 bases). From germline, CDR1 is MNHEY and CDR2 SVGAGI. This CDR3 contains 17 residues. The V end was cut by 0 bases, the J end by 4 bases, with 15 bases between. For the CDR3, the DNA is TGTGCCAGCAGTTACTCGCGGGGGCGGGGTGGCACCGGGGAGCTGTTTTTT. It yields the protein CASSYSRGRGGTGELFF.

The chain combines TRBV28 with TRBJ2-1; perhaps TRBD1 as D (6 bases). This CDR3 region has 15 residues. CDR1 MDHEN and CDR2 SYDVKM come from the germline V gene. V was pared by 7 bases and J by 4 bases, with 17 bases between. The CDR3 DNA sequence: TGTGCCAGCACAACACGGACAGAGAATTACAATGAGCAGTTCTTC. Encoded protein: CASTTRTENYNEQFF. Based on the CDR3 plus reference TRBV28 and TRBJ2-1, the full variable domain is DVKVTQSSRYLVKRTGEKVFLECVQDMDHENMFWYRQDPGLGLRLIYFSYDVKMKEKGDIPEGYSVSREKKERFSLILESASTNQTSMYLCASTTRTENYNEQFFGPGTRLTVL.

The V and J genes are TRBV12-3 or TRBV12-4 and TRBJ2-1; 7 bases are shared with TRBD2. The CDR3 length is 15 residues. J was trimmed by 8 bases and V by 3 bases; bases with no gene match: 10. The chain's CDR3 is CASSLYGGRVDEQFF. The CDR3 nucleotides are TGTGCCAGCAGTTTGTATGGCGGGAGAGTCGATGAGCAGTTCTTC.

The rearrangement links TRBV6-1 to TRBJ1-1; possibly TRBD1 for D (5 bases). Germline CDR1 reads MNHNS; CDR2 reads SASEGT. Trimming stripped 5 bases from V and 1 base from J, with 14 bases between. The CDR3 is made up of 15 amino acids. CDR3 loop: CASSKPGTQNTEAFF. CDR3 DNA: TGTGCCAGCAGTAAACCCGGGACCCAGAACACTGAAGCTTTCTTT.

In its sample, this clonotype was seen a few times. The CDR3 DNA follows: TGCGCCAGCAGCCCCCTTCCGGGGGACACGAACACCGGGGAGCTGTTTTTT. It specifies CASSPLPGDTNTGELFF. This chain uses TRBV5-1 with TRBJ2-2; D assignment may be TRBD1 or TRBD2 (6 bases each). Trimming stripped 4 bases from V and 0 bases from J, with 16 bases between. The germline CDR1 and CDR2 sequences are SGHRS and YFSETQ. This CDR3 spans 17 amino acids.